This passage covers 2 T cell receptor beta chains from one sample sequenced in a study of blood T cell repertoires in COVID-19. Produced via immunoSEQ multiplex PCR; TCRdb's table is partial and in-frame only. This table holds around 450,000 clones, roughly 87% found once. The sample taken for sequencing was PBMCs or T cells enriched from blood (not recorded which). The receptors derive from a young woman with acute COVID-19.

The chain is built from TRBV18 and TRBJ1-2; possible D gene TRBD1, 5 bases. Germline V lookup: CDR1 KGHSH, CDR2 LQKENI. The CDR3 covers 15 residues. V was pared by 5 bases and J by 5 bases, with 18 bases between. CDR3 region: CASSFQGQGGYGYTF. The DNA of the CDR3 is TGTGCCAGCTCATTTCAAGGCCAGGGAGGGTATGGCTACACCTTC.

This clone was detected only once. This chain joins TRBV5-6 and TRBJ2-1, with 7 bases lining up with TRBD2. J was trimmed by 4 bases and V by 4 bases; bases with no gene match: 2. Germline V gene lookup returns CDR1 SGHDT and CDR2 YYEEEE. The CDR3 totals 13 residues. For the CDR3, the DNA is TGTGCCAGCAGCCGGGGGGTATACAATGAGCAGTTCTTC. Its translation: CASSRGVYNEQFF.